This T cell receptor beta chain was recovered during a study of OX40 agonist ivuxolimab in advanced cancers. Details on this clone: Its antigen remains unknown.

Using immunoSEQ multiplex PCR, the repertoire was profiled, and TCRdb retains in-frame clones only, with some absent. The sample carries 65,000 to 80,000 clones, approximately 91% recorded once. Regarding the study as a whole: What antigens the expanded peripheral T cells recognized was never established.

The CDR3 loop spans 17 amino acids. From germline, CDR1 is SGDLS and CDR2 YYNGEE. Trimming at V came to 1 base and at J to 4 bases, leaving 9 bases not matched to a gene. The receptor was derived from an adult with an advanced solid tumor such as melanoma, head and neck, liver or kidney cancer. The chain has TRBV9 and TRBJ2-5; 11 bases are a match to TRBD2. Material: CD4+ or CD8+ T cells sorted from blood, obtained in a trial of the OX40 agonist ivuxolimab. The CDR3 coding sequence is TGTGCCAGCAGCGTATACGTAGCGGGGGGGCTAGGAGAGACCCAGTACTTC. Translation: CASSVYVAGGLGETQYF.